The present entry profiles one T cell receptor beta chain with its context. V gave up 7 bases and J gave up 4 bases; unmatched junction bases: 5. The length of the CDR3 is 14 residues. CDR1 is KGHDR and CDR2 is SFDVKD in the germline V gene. These data come from a study of T-cell memory formation after mild COVID-19. A 5'RACE reaction primed in the constant segment made cDNA libraries of TCR alpha and TCR beta, and these carried sample barcodes and UMIs. TCRdb ran MiXCR on the 5' RACE reads and lists one entry per CDR3 protein. Counted here are about 160,000 distinct CDR3 sequences, around 30% occurring once; the ten biggest clones make up around 11%.

Sequencing input: PBMCs or a T cell subset sorted from them (not recorded which). This sequence was found in an adult woman who had mild COVID-19 (a few samples of this study predate the infection). Cell type and time point are not known. J is TRBJ2-1 and V is TRBV24-1; 8 bases fit TRBD1. CDR3 bases: TGTGCCACCAGCCAAAGGACAGGGTACAATGAGCAGTTCTTC. Amino acid sequence: CATSQRTGYNEQFF.